One sample yielded the 26 T cell receptor beta chains listed below, sequenced in a study of cytomegalovirus exposure and HLA in healthy donors. The study ran its PCR with 60 Vbeta and 13 Jbeta primers. The assay was immunoSEQ multiplex PCR, and TCRdb's table has in-frame clones only and misses some. The sample has around 150,000 clones, approximately 80% seen once. Material: PBMCs. The receptors were sampled from a man in his fifties in good health and CMV-seronegative.

V gene TRBV7-2 combines with J gene TRBJ2-2; D call uncertain. V was pared by 1 base and J by 1 base, with 10 bases between. In germline, CDR1 is SGHTA, CDR2 FQGNSA. The CDR3 is 16 amino acids. CDR3 bases: TGTGCCAGCAGCTTAGGTCGCAGAGGGAACACCGGGGAGCTGTTTTTT. It encodes CASSLGRRGNTGELFF.

The CDR3 spells CASSRRQGATSDSYEQYF. In DNA form, the CDR3 reads TGTGCCAGCAGCCGAAGACAGGGGGCAACTTCGGACTCCTACGAGCAGTACTTC. The chain couples TRBV11-2 to TRBJ2-7, with 10 bases identical to TRBD1. The germline CDR1 and CDR2 sequences are SGHAT and FQNNGV. The CDR3 has 18 amino acids. J gave up 0 bases and V 5 bases, and 13 bases lay outside the gene matches. The full variable domain, rest sourced from reference TRBV11-2 and TRBJ2-7, is EAGVAQSPRYKIIEKRQSVAFWCNPISGHATLYWYQQILGQGPKLLIQFQNNGVVDDSQLPKDRFSAERLKGVDSTLKIQPAKLEDSAVYLCASSRRQGATSDSYEQYFGPGTRLTVT.

This clone was counted a few times. The gene calls are TRBV4-1 and TRBJ1-1; 9 positions match TRBD1. J was trimmed by 0 bases and V by 5 bases; bases with no gene match: 4. Germline V gene sequence: CDR1 MGHRA, CDR2 YSYEKL. The CDR3 loop spans 15 amino acids. The chain's CDR3 is CASSRQGGVNTEAFF. The CDR3 bases are TGCGCCAGCAGCAGACAGGGGGGGGTGAACACTGAAGCTTTCTTT.

V is TRBV12-5 and J is TRBJ1-1, with D possibly being TRBD1 (6 bases). The CDR3 contains 14 residues. Germline assignment: CDR1 LGHNT and CDR2 FRNRAP. The V end lost 2 bases, the J end lost 4 bases, and 11 bases lay between the germline ends. The CDR3 sequence: CASGLPTDSTEAFF. The CDR3 bases are TGTGCTAGTGGTTTGCCCACGGACAGCACTGAAGCTTTCTTT.

CDR3 DNA: TGTGCCAGCGGACCGGGGGGCTACGAGCAGTACTTC. This gives the protein CASGPGGYEQYF. V and J are TRBV28 and TRBJ2-7; 7 bases fit TRBD2. With V trimmed by 8 bases and J by 3 bases, 4 bases remained unmatched. Germline V gene data show CDR1 as MDHEN and CDR2 as SYDVKM. CDR3 length: 12 amino acids.

This clone has a single count. The J gene is TRBJ2-7, the V gene TRBV10-1; perhaps TRBD2 as D (6 bases). This CDR3 is built from 16 residues. The germline gives CDR1 WNHNN, CDR2 SYGVQD (reference sequence). V dropped 2 bases and J dropped 7 bases, with 21 bases sitting between them. CDR3 residues: CASSELASGSFEEQYF. The CDR3 DNA follows: TGCGCCAGCAGTGAGCTGGCGAGCGGGTCGTTTGAGGAGCAGTACTTC.

Worth noting for this clone: Its ends do not fully match the called genes, so a read error is possible. The chain has TRBV28 and TRBJ2-5, with 9 bases that match TRBD2. The length of the CDR3 is 15 residues. CDR1 MDHEN and CDR2 SYDVKM come from the germline V gene. CDR3 loop: CASSFVAGEGEAQYF. In DNA form, the CDR3 reads TGTGCCAGCAGTTTCGTAGCGGGAGAGGGAGAGGCCCAGTACTTC.

The chain couples TRBV18 to TRBJ1-2, with 9 bases matching TRBD1. The trim removed 6 bases at V and 6 bases at J, leaving 5 bases unmatched. The CDR3 consists of 13 residues. Germline CDR1 reads KGHSH; CDR2 reads LQKENI. Here the CDR3 reads CASSRGTGNGYTF. The CDR3 bases are TGTGCCAGCTCCCGCGGGACAGGGAATGGCTACACCTTC. The full variable domain, its missing parts supplied by reference TRBV18 and TRBJ1-2, is NAGVMQNPRHLVRRRGQEARLRCSPMKGHSHVYWYRQLPEEGLKFMVYLQKENIIDESGMPKERFSAEFPKEGPSILRIQQVVRGDSAAYFCASSRGTGNGYTFGSGTRLTVV.

This chain links TRBV19 with TRBJ1-1; no firm D call. The CDR3 runs 13 residues. Germline loops: CDR1 LNHDA, CDR2 SQIVND (reference sequence). V lost 5 bases and J 5 bases, leaving 12 bases between the germline ends. In DNA, the CDR3 is TGTGCCAGTAGTTCAACGGGTGGGACTGAAGCTTTCTTT. It translates to CASSSTGGTEAFF.

The CDR3 nucleotides read TGTGCCAGCAGCTTACGGCCAGCTGAGGAAAACATTCAGTACTTC. This sequence encodes CASSLRPAEENIQYF. The chain carries TRBV7-8 and TRBJ2-4; no clear D gene. V was cut by 2 bases and J by 5 bases, with 13 bases left in between. The CDR3 length is 15 residues. Germline assignment: CDR1 SGHVS and CDR2 FQNEAQ.

For the CDR3, the DNA is TGTGCCTGGAGTCCTCATATCGGGGGGCGACAGGGGTCCTACGAGCAGTACTTC. This translates into CAWSPHIGGRQGSYEQYF. The rearrangement joins TRBV30 to TRBJ2-7; weak D call: TRBD1 (8 bases). The V end was cut by 2 bases, the J end by 1 base, with 24 bases between. The CDR3 sequence is 18 residues long. The germline V gene encodes CDR1 GTSNPN and CDR2 SVGIG (reference sequence).

V gene TRBV5-5 combines with J gene TRBJ1-2; 10 bases map to TRBD1. Germline values: CDR1 SGHKS, CDR2 YYEKEE (reference sequence). CDR3 length: 14 residues. The V and J ends lost 4 bases and 8 bases, in that order; junction bases with no gene match: 8. The CDR3: CASSSWDRGLGYTF. Written as DNA, the CDR3 is TGTGCCAGCAGCAGCTGGGACAGGGGTTTGGGCTACACCTTC.

The chain is built from TRBV11-3 and TRBJ1-3; no firm D call. Germline CDR1 is SGHNT and CDR2 is YENEEA. CDR3 length: 16 amino acids. Trimming removed 4 bases at V and 0 bases at J, with 13 bases between. CDR3 in amino acids: CASSYGLMISGNTIYF. The DNA of the CDR3 is TGTGCCAGCAGCTACGGACTCATGATCTCTGGAAACACCATATATTTT. Full variable domain (rest looked up from reference TRBV11-3 and TRBJ1-3): EAGVVQSPRYKIIEKKQPVAFWCNPISGHNTLYWYLQNLGQGPELLIRYENEEAVDDSQLPKDRFSAERLKGVDSTLKIQPAELGDSAVYLCASSYGLMISGNTIYFGEGSWLTVV.

The chain has TRBV5-3 and TRBJ1-1; D is undetermined. TRBV5-3 is an ORF, and what it does is uncertain. The V gene lost 6 bases and the J gene lost 1 base, with 13 bases spanning the gap. The CDR3 has 14 residues. The CDR3 nucleotides read TGTGCCAGAACCGAGGGTTTAGCGAACACTGAAGCTTTCTTT. This translates into CARTEGLANTEAFF.

This clone was observed once. Germline is not matched at one junction end, which may reflect a read error. This chain links TRBV5-4 with TRBJ1-1, with 8 bases aligning to TRBD1. The length of the CDR3 is 16 residues. The germline V gene encodes CDR1 SGHNT and CDR2 YYREEE (reference sequence). The CDR3 sequence: CASSLARRTGNAEAFF. In nucleotides, the CDR3 is TGTGCCAGCAGCTTGGCCAGGAGGACAGGGAACGCTGAAGCTTTCTTT.

This clone appeared a single time. The chain links TRBV7-6 to TRBJ1-3; the D gene is possibly TRBD1 (5 bases). Trimming took off 7 bases at V and 2 bases at J, with 15 bases between the two ends. Germline values: CDR1 SGHVS, CDR2 FNYEAQ. The CDR3 loop spans 15 amino acids. This chain's CDR3 is CASTVTPGPGNTIYF. The CDR3 DNA is TGTGCCAGCACCGTGACCCCAGGGCCTGGAAACACCATATATTTT.

The chain couples TRBV28 to TRBJ1-1, with D maybe TRBD1 (6 bases). The CDR3 sequence is 14 residues long. The germline V gene has CDR1 MDHEN and CDR2 SYDVKM. Trimming removed 7 bases from V and 1 base from J, with 13 bases in between. This chain's CDR3 is CASTSRGANTEAFF. The CDR3, as DNA: TGTGCCAGCACCTCGCGGGGGGCGAACACTGAAGCTTTCTTT.

In DNA, the CDR3 is TGCGCCAGCAGCCTGACAGGAACACCGAACAATGAGCAGTTCTTC. It encodes CASSLTGTPNNEQFF. The chain recombines TRBV5-1 with TRBJ2-1; the D gene is possibly TRBD1 (6 bases). Germline V gives CDR1 SGHRS, CDR2 YFSETQ. The CDR3 consists of 15 residues. The germline V and J ends were trimmed by 4 bases and 5 bases, with 16 bases remaining between them.

The J gene is TRBJ1-5, the V gene TRBV5-6, with 7 positions matching TRBD1. CDR1 and CDR2 from the germline V gene are SGHDT and YYEEEE. Trimming took 2 bases from V and 6 from J; bases not matched to a gene: 8. The CDR3 extends over 15 amino acids. CDR3 sequence reads: CASSLFAGGGQPQHF. The CDR3 bases are TGTGCCAGCAGCTTATTTGCAGGGGGTGGTCAGCCCCAGCATTTT.

The chain has TRBV30 and TRBJ2-5; 7 bases map to TRBD2. Germline lookup yields CDR1 GTSNPN and CDR2 SVGIG (reference sequence). After removal of 0 bases from V and 11 bases from J, the junction contained 6 bases not matched to a gene. The CDR3 is 12 amino acids. DNA for the CDR3: TGTGCCTGGAGTGTAGTGGGGGGGGAGCAGTACTTC. Protein sequence: CAWSVVGGEQYF. Filled out from reference TRBV30 and TRBJ2-5, the complete variable domain reads SQTIHQWPATLVQPVGSPLSLECTVEGTSNPNLYWYRQAAGRGLQLLFYSVGIGQISSEVPQNLSASRPQDRQFILSSKKLLLSDSGFYLCAWSVVGGEQYFGPGTRLLVL.

The rearrangement links TRBV15 to TRBJ2-5, with D tentatively TRBD1 (6 bases). Trimming removed 1 base from V and 3 bases from J, with 9 bases in between. Germline V CDR1 and CDR2: LNHNV, YYDKDF (reference sequence). The CDR3 is made up of 14 amino acids. Written as DNA, the CDR3 is TGTGCCACCAGCAGAGGGACAGCCGAAGAGACCCAGTACTTC. It encodes CATSRGTAEETQYF. Together with reference TRBV15 and TRBJ2-5, the CDR3 gives the full variable domain: DAMVIQNPRYQVTQFGKPVTLSCSQTLNHNVMYWYQQKSSQAPKLLFHYYDKDFNNEADTPDNFQSRRPNTSFCFLDIRSPGLGDTAMYLCATSRGTAEETQYFGPGTRLLVL.

The J gene is TRBJ1-2, the V gene TRBV5-5; 7 bases map to TRBD1. Germline V CDR1 and CDR2: SGHKS, YYEKEE (reference sequence). CDR3 size: 14 residues. V shed 3 bases, J shed 2 bases, and the junction held 4 bases outside the gene matches. DNA for the CDR3: TGTGCCAGCAGCTCCGGGACAGCCAACTATGGCTACACCTTC. It is translated as CASSSGTANYGYTF.

The chain is built from TRBV30 and TRBJ1-1; no clear D. The CDR3 consists of 12 residues. Trimming pared 0 bases from V and 11 bases from J, leaving 13 bases between. Germline V lookup: CDR1 GTSNPN, CDR2 SVGIG (reference sequence). The CDR3 protein is CAWSVQRAEAFF. DNA of the CDR3: TGTGCCTGGAGTGTACAGAGGGCAGAGGCTTTCTTT.

The chain combines TRBV5-1 with TRBJ2-3, with TRBD2 matching over 12 bases. Trimming removed 1 base from V and 4 bases from J; junction bases left unmatched: 4. The CDR3 is 16 residues long. The V gene's germline CDR1 is SGHRS and CDR2 YFSETQ. The CDR3 coding sequence is TGCGCCAGCAGCTTGTCGTCTAGCGGGAGGGCAGATACGCAGTATTTT. Protein: CASSLSSSGRADTQYF.

The rearrangement uses TRBV18 and TRBJ1-2; 11 nucleotides agree with TRBD1. J gave up 6 bases and V 3 bases, and 6 bases lay outside the gene matches. The germline V gene encodes CDR1 KGHSH and CDR2 LQKENI. The CDR3 totals 15 residues. CDR3 loop: CASSPGTGGRDGYTF. In DNA, the CDR3 is TGTGCCAGCTCACCGGGGACAGGGGGACGCGATGGCTACACCTTC.

V is TRBV29-1 and J is TRBJ2-5; D possibly corresponds to TRBD2 (6 bases). Germline CDR1 SQVTM, CDR2 ANQGSEA. Trimming stripped 3 bases from V and 7 bases from J, with 18 bases between. The CDR3 runs to 14 residues. As DNA, the CDR3 is TGCAGCGTTGATCACGTCCAGGTGCGGGGGACCCAGTACTTC. Amino acid sequence: CSVDHVQVRGTQYF.